This T cell receptor beta chain was retrieved from a study of breast tumors, draining lymph nodes, adjacent tissues. This clonotype was seen at least ten times. Its antigen is unidentified. MiXCR, applied by TCRdb to the multiplex PCR reads, yields one record per CDR3 protein. Among about 21,000 distinct CDR3 sequences, 50% were seen once, and the ten largest hold 7.8%. Germline CDR1 and CDR2: SEHNR and FQNEAQ (reference sequence). V lost 5 bases, J lost 6 bases, and 14 bases lay in between. The CDR3 consists of 13 residues. Study conclusions and caveats: That most tumor T cells come from lymph nodes remained unproven. Data fit most tumor T cells coming from lymph node, expanding in tumor. Luminal-like breast cancer showed significantly higher tumor–nontumor repertoire similarity than basal-like. Tumor repertoires ranked between lymph nodes and nontumor tissue in diversity, with V and J gene preferences.

The origin of this receptor is a female donor with breast cancer. Some clones in this sample may be carry-over from other donors' samples. This chain links TRBV7-9 with TRBJ2-7, with D perhaps given as TRBD1 or TRBD2 (6 bases each). Sequencing was carried out using breast tumor tissue. The CDR3 nucleotides are TGTGCCAGCAGCCCGGGGGCCGGTCGCGAGCAGTACTTC. It translates to CASSPGAGREQYF.